These 10 T cell receptor beta chains share one sample of origin, sequenced in a study of cytomegalovirus exposure and HLA in healthy donors. The PCR had 60 Vbeta and 13 Jbeta primers. The data were produced by immunoSEQ multiplex PCR, yet TCRdb's version contains in-frame clones alone and is incomplete. The sample holds 100,000 to 150,000 clones, around 84% seen once. The sequenced material came from PBMCs. The source is a woman aged 18-29 years in good health and CMV-seropositive.

V usage is TRBV11-2 and J usage is TRBJ1-6; the match to TRBD1 covers 7 bases. V lost 3 bases, J lost 6 bases, and 2 bases stayed unmatched. Germline-derived CDR1 and CDR2 are SGHAT and FQNNGV. The CDR3 runs to 14 residues. CDR3 bases: TGTGCCAGCAGCTTCGGGACAGCTAATTCACCCCTCCACTTT. Its protein is CASSFGTANSPLHF.

The genes are TRBV27 and TRBJ2-1; 10 bases map to TRBD2. The CDR3 has 18 amino acids. Germline CDR1 is MNHEY and CDR2 is SMNVEV (reference sequence). V trimming: 2 bases; J trimming: 7 bases; junction bases outside the gene matches: 14. CDR3 bases: TGTGCCAGCAGTTTAATCCCCCCTAGCGGGGGTAAAGGTAATGAGCAGTTCTTC. Protein sequence: CASSLIPPSGGKGNEQFF.

This chain uses TRBV7-3 with TRBJ1-1, with D unclear. The CDR3 runs to 13 residues. Trimming stripped 0 bases from V and 11 bases from J, with 13 bases between. The germline gives CDR1 SGHTA, CDR2 FQGTGA. The CDR3 loop reads CASSLTSGYQAFF. The CDR3 region has the DNA TGTGCCAGCAGCTTAACCAGCGGTTATCAGGCTTTCTTT.

V usage is TRBV4-1 and J usage is TRBJ2-6, with D possibly matching TRBD2 (6 bases). CDR3 length: 18 residues. Germline CDR1 and CDR2: MGHRA and YSYEKL. Trimming cost V 2 bases and J 0 bases, with 14 bases left between them. CDR3 nucleotide sequence: TGCGCCAGCAGCCAATCAATTAGGAGGGCCTCTGGGGCCAACGTCCTGACTTTC. It translates to CASSQSIRRASGANVLTF.

V and J are TRBV7-8 and TRBJ2-7; 7 bases agree with TRBD1. The V and J ends lost 5 bases and 3 bases, in that order; junction bases with no gene match: 4. CDR1 is SGHVS, CDR2 FQNEAQ, per germline. This CDR3 has 13 residues. The CDR3, as DNA: TGTGCCAGCAGCAAGGGACAGAACTACGAGCAGTACTTC. Translation: CASSKGQNYEQYF.

The V and J genes are TRBV6-1 and TRBJ2-2; 12 positions match TRBD1. CDR3 length: 15 amino acids. Germline lookup yields CDR1 MNHNS and CDR2 SASEGT. V lost 6 bases, J lost 6 bases, and 5 bases stayed unmatched. The CDR3, as DNA: TGTGCCAGCAGGGACGGGACAGGGGGCTCCGGGGAGCTGTTTTTT. It encodes CASRDGTGGSGELFF.

This clone came up a few times. The chain uses TRBV6-5 and TRBJ2-1, with 7 bases matching TRBD1. This CDR3 is built from 12 residues. Germline CDR1 is MNHEY and CDR2 is SVGAGI. With V trimmed by 0 bases and J by 13 bases, 3 bases remained unmatched. CDR3 DNA: TGTGCCAGCAGTTACTCAGGGGGCCCTCAGTTCTTC. This translates into CASSYSGGPQFF.

The V and J genes are TRBV28 and TRBJ1-2; D possibly corresponds to TRBD1 (6 bases). The CDR3 is made up of 13 amino acids. CDR1 and CDR2 (germline): MDHEN, SYDVKM. Trimming pared 2 bases from V and 8 bases from J, leaving 12 bases between. CDR3 sequence: CASSLAGVGGYTF. In DNA, the CDR3 is TGTGCCAGCAGTTTAGCAGGGGTGGGCGGCTACACCTTC.

V gene TRBV6-6 combines with J gene TRBJ1-1; 7 positions agree with TRBD1. Trimming cost V 2 bases and J 5 bases; bases outside gene matches: 11. CDR1 is MNHNY, CDR2 SVGAGI, per germline (reference sequence). The CDR3 contains 16 residues. The CDR3 sequence is CASSYVRGGVWTEAFF. CDR3 nucleotide sequence: TGTGCCAGCAGTTACGTTAGAGGGGGCGTGTGGACTGAAGCTTTCTTT.

Only one count was recorded for this clone. This rearrangement joins TRBV6-1 to TRBJ2-7; D is perhaps TRBD2 (5 bases). The V gene's germline CDR1 is MNHNS and CDR2 SASEGT. The CDR3 covers 15 residues. Trimming stripped 10 bases from V and 0 bases from J, with 19 bases between. CDR3 residues: CATRVVVGSSYEQYF. The CDR3 DNA sequence: TGTGCCACCCGAGTAGTGGTGGGGAGCTCCTACGAGCAGTACTTC.